This TCR beta chain emerged from a study of T cells in Graves' hyperthyroidism and ophthalmopathy. Overall study results and limits: The blood repertoire included most of the expanded thyroid clonotypes above 0.001. Model-based prediction identified ophthalmopathy a median around 6.5 months prior to its onset.

The diagnoses drew upon clinical symptoms, serum thyroxine and TRAb, thyroid ultrasound and orbital computed tomography. A roughly 9.3 ml volume of fresh peripheral blood provided the PBMCs. This clonotype was detected once. Its antigen is as yet unknown. It may be a read error: a sequence one base away is much more abundant. Amplified TCR beta CDR3 regions derived from RNA transcripts. An initial round of RT-PCR targeting the TCR CDR3 relied on the HTBI primer set. From the multiplex PCR reads, TCRdb called clonotypes with MiXCR, one entry per CDR3 protein. The sample records under 250,000 distinct CDR3 sequences, less than 20% being singletons. The length of the CDR3 is 11 residues. Germline assignment: CDR1 LGHDT and CDR2 YNNKEL (reference sequence).

Sequencing was performed on blood. The receptor was isolated from a woman aged 50 to 65 with Graves' hyperthyroidism. The genes are TRBV3-1 and TRBJ2-2; D gene uncertain. The CDR3 is CTSSLDGELFF. In DNA form, the CDR3 reads TGTACCAGCAGCCTGGACGGGGAGCTGTTTTTT.